The next 11 T cell receptor beta chains were all read from a single sample in a study of T cells expressing NK-cell markers. Each CDR3 protein gets one entry in TCRdb, which reprocessed the 5' RACE reads and gives no DNA. The listing contains fewer than 400,000 distinct CDR3 sequences. What was sequenced was blood T cells: a sorted CD56 or NKG2C T cell subset, CD4+ or CD8+ T cells, or bulk PBMC T cells (not recorded which). Receptor source: a man aged 18-70 years in good health.

The genes are TRBV11-1 and TRBJ1-6; TCRdb's assignment of TRBD1 cannot be checked, as there is no DNA. The germline CDR1 and CDR2 sequences are SGHAT and FQDESV (reference sequence). There are 16 residues in the CDR3. This CDR3 is CASSLTAGKSVGPLHF.

This chain uses TRBV11-2 with TRBJ2-7; absent DNA, TCRdb's TRBD1 call cannot be checked. Germline V gene sequence: CDR1 SGHAT, CDR2 FQNNGV. The CDR3 covers 16 residues. Here the CDR3 reads CASSSDRDRRAYEQYF.

This chain links TRBV20-1 with TRBJ2-3; no DNA is available, so the TRBD2 call from TCRdb remains unchecked. The length of the CDR3 is 12 residues. Per germline, CDR1 DFQATT and CDR2 SNEGSKA (reference sequence). The CDR3 reads CSESLRSDTQYF.

The genes are TRBV5-1 and TRBJ1-2. Germline V gene sequence: CDR1 SGHRS, CDR2 YFSETQ. The CDR3 covers 14 residues. CDR3 protein: CASSTEGRINGYTF.

The chain uses TRBV11-2 and TRBJ2-4. This CDR3 is 13 amino acids long. The germline CDR1 and CDR2 sequences are SGHAT and FQNNGV. CDR3 sequence reads: CASSLDRGNIQYF.

The V gene is TRBV12-3 or TRBV12-4, the J gene TRBJ1-5; TCRdb's D gene call, TRBD1, goes unchecked for lack of DNA. This CDR3 contains 17 residues. CDR3 sequence: CASSPTGGQGAGQPQHF.

CDR3 sequence reads: CSVLQGAGLREQYF. The chain carries TRBV29-1 and TRBJ2-7; TCRdb designates TRBD1, a call that cannot be tested without DNA. Germline loops: CDR1 SQVTM, CDR2 ANQGSEA. The CDR3 runs to 14 residues.

V usage is TRBV2 and J usage is TRBJ1-1. The CDR3 has 12 residues. Germline values: CDR1 SNHLY, CDR2 FYNNEI. The CDR3 loop reads CASSEFSLRAFF.

V usage is TRBV5-6 and J usage is TRBJ2-7; with no DNA, the TCRdb D assignment of TRBD2 cannot be verified. CDR3 size: 15 residues. Germline V gene lookup returns CDR1 SGHDT and CDR2 YYEEEE. CDR3 in amino acids: CASSRRGAGRREQYF.

This sequence joins TRBV9 and TRBJ2-2; TCRdb names TRBD2, which stays unverified in the absence of DNA. The CDR3 sequence is 14 residues long. CDR1 SGDLS and CDR2 YYNGEE come from the germline V gene. CDR3 sequence reads: CASSVVSGTGELFF.

The chain is built from TRBV2 and TRBJ1-2; TCRdb returns TRBD1, unconfirmable since there is no DNA. CDR1 SNHLY and CDR2 FYNNEI come from the germline V gene. This CDR3 contains 14 residues. CDR3: CASRPTGTPGSYTF.